This record looks at one TCR beta chain sequence and its context. This clonotype was recorded a few times. Which antigen it targets is not known. The sample holds no much larger clone one base away, and base qualities are not on file. Moderately to severely active disease, a Clinical Activity Score of at least 3, a NOSPECS grade of at least 4, and a duration under 3 months were present in ophthalmopathy patients. Patients with uncontrolled infections, other autoimmune diseases, pregnancy or lactation were excluded. Diagnoses relied on clinical symptoms, serum thyroxine and TRAb, thyroid ultrasound and orbital computed tomography. PBMCs were separated from 7.5 to 10 ml of fresh peripheral blood using Ficoll-Paque density gradient centrifugation. Trizol reagent was used to extract total RNA, and RNA quality was then checked on an Agilent 2100 Bioanalyzer. TCR beta CDR3 regions were amplified from RNA transcripts. The first round of RT-PCR for the TCR CDR3 was performed with the HTBI primer set and the Qiagen OneStep RT-PCR kit. Libraries were constructed in a second round of multiplex PCR, after which size selection and purification were carried out. Sequencing of the libraries was done on an Illumina HiSeq2000 using paired-end 100 bp reads. The study's processing was this. Raw data were processed with SOAPnuke, discarding reads with adapters, uncalled bases, mean Phred below 15, or no exact constant-primer or identifier match. High-quality paired reads were merged with COPE v1.2.5, and unique nucleotide sequences were defined as clonotypes. MiTCR v1.1 was used to align clonotypes to the IMGT TRBV, TRBD and TRBJ reference segments. Analysis was restricted to V-J combinations with a frequency above 0.0001, which covered roughly 99% of repertoires. A TCS score was defined as the ratio between F50 (clonal expansion) and ExV (chaos), using BLOSUM62-based TCRdist between CDR3 peptides within each V-J. Welch's t-statistics and random forest reduced 500 to 550 V-J features to roughly 13, which were used in a naive Bayes classifier (R e1071). TCRdb reworked the public reads: Q25 trimming with fastp, MiXCR clone assembly, productive beta chains retained. Rows matching on CDR3 protein sequence are summarized as one entry with the most common DNA and genes. These V and J calls rely on TCRdb rather than the paper's analysis. The sample table contains around 620,000 distinct CDR3 sequences; only one count was recorded for 14% of them. Roughly 7.1% of the sample goes to the ten largest clones.

These data are taken from a study of T cells in Graves' hyperthyroidism and ophthalmopathy (dated by TCRdb to between 2019 and 2020). Background for the entire study: Peripheral blood samples were taken at initial diagnosis, before any treatment was given. After blood sampling, hyperthyroidism patients were treated with methimazole at a starting dose of 30 mg daily, and ophthalmopathy patients were treated with high-dose intravenous methylprednisolone. To identify TCR V-J signatures that set the groups apart, the researchers used a discovery cohort of 100 or so patients, made up of roughly 40 with Graves' ophthalmopathy and about 55 with stable Graves' hyperthyroidism. The paper reports TCR Vbeta CDR3 sequencing of over 120 peripheral blood samples: approximately 43 ophthalmopathy, fewer than 80 hyperthyroidism and roughly 17 progressor patients. The 100 discovery patients were randomly split 7:3 into training and test sets. Prospective prediction of ophthalmopathy was tested in an independent validation cohort of approximately 18 hyperthyroidism patients and 17 patients who later progressed to ophthalmopathy. The study also compared thyroid tissue and blood T-cell repertoires from roughly six Graves' hyperthyroidism patients. What the study reported, not specific to this receptor: Ophthalmopathy was separated from stable hyperthyroidism by a 13 V-J signature model, with 87.88% sensitivity and approximately 81% specificity obtained in cross-validation and 80%/75% obtained in testing. No statistical method was used to fix the sample size in advance, and group allocation was not hidden from the investigators. During validation, the model predicted progression to ophthalmopathy a median of about 5.9 months ahead of onset, with roughly 65% sensitivity and 72% to 80% specificity. Most expanded thyroid clonotypes (frequency above 0.001) were also detected in blood, suggesting blood repertoires may reflect thyroid immune responses.

Between the V and J ends, shortened by 4 bases and 3 bases respectively, the junction contains 27 bases. In the germline V gene, CDR1 corresponds to SGHDN and CDR2 to FVKESK. The CDR3 has 20 amino acids, counting the end cysteine and phenylalanine. Kept here is only the CDR3 DNA, which spans 60 bases and is read in frame from base 1. The sequenced sample was blood. This clonotype was sampled from a woman aged 18-29 years with Graves' ophthalmopathy. Here the chain combines TRBV14 and TRBJ2-2, with the D segment identity uncertain. The bases read TGTGCCAGCAGCCTCACTCGTCGATGGCAGACAATAAAGGACACCGGGGAGCTGTTTTTT. Its product reads: CASSLTRRWQTIKDTGELFF.